These 15 T cell receptor beta chains share one sample of origin, sequenced in a study of blood T cell repertoires in COVID-19 (TCRdb year 2020). Preparation of the library involved the immunoSEQ multiplex PCR assay. TCRdb took over this immuneACCESS table, retaining in-frame rearrangements with V and J assigned. Such tables are incomplete; in checked studies, under half of the missing clones stem from an unresolved V gene, and the remainder is unexplained. Counted in this sample were hundreds of thousands of clones; under 90% of them appeared once. Together, the top ten hold 1.5% to 2% of the sample. Sequenced material: peripheral blood. Receptors originate from a woman in her 30s with COVID-19, enrolled during active disease.

The V gene is TRBV5-5, the J gene TRBJ2-7; 7 bases fit TRBD2. The germline V gene encodes CDR1 SGHKS and CDR2 YYEKEE (reference sequence). CDR3 length: 15 amino acids. The trim removed 4 bases at V and 0 bases at J, leaving 7 bases unmatched. CDR3 region: CASSEYGGSSYEQYF. The CDR3 coding sequence is TGTGCCAGCAGCGAATACGGGGGGAGCTCCTACGAGCAGTACTTC.

CDR3: CASSPGQGGTDTQYF. CDR3 bases: TGTGCCAGCAGCCCGGGACAGGGTGGCACAGATACGCAGTATTTT. The V and J genes are TRBV3-1 (or the pseudogene TRBV3-2) and TRBJ2-3, with TRBD1 matching 9 bases. V was pared by 4 bases and J by 1 base, with 3 bases of the junction left unmatched. CDR1 is LGHDT and CDR2 is YNNKEL in the germline V gene (reference sequence). This CDR3 comprises 15 residues.

This chain connects TRBV7-2 to TRBJ1-5; possibly TRBD1 for D (5 bases). The V end was cut by 3 bases, the J end by 6 bases, with 12 bases between. Germline V gene data show CDR1 as SGHTA and CDR2 as FQGNSA. CDR3 length: 14 residues. CDR3 in DNA: TGTGCCAGCAGCTTGGGGGGGAAGGGTCAGCCCCAGCATTTT. Encoded protein: CASSLGGKGQPQHF.

This chain links TRBV11-3 with TRBJ2-5; 14 bases are shared with TRBD2. The CDR3 covers 15 residues. The V and J ends lost 5 bases and 6 bases, in that order; junction bases with no gene match: 5. Germline V gene lookup returns CDR1 SGHNT and CDR2 YENEEA. CDR3 bases: TGTGCCAGCAGCGCGGGACTAGCGGGGGTTCAGACCCAGTACTTC. This gives the protein CASSAGLAGVQTQYF.

V and J are TRBV7-9 and TRBJ1-2; D is uncertain. With 0 bases removed from V and 0 bases from J, the gap between germline ends came to 5 bases. The V gene's germline CDR1 is SEHNR and CDR2 FQNEAQ (reference sequence). This CDR3 region has 14 residues. The CDR3 loop is CASSLATSNYGYTF. As DNA, the CDR3 is TGTGCCAGCAGCTTAGCGACTTCTAACTATGGCTACACCTTC.

The rearrangement uses TRBV19 and TRBJ1-1; maybe TRBD1 (5 bases). There are 15 residues in the CDR3. V lost 3 bases to trimming and J lost 1 base, with 12 bases between them. Germline V lookup: CDR1 LNHDA, CDR2 SQIVND (reference sequence). CDR3 amino acids: CASSIGGVKNTEAFF. CDR3 in DNA: TGTGCCAGTAGTATTGGGGGGGTGAAGAACACTGAAGCTTTCTTT.

This chain links TRBV2 with TRBJ1-2; D is unresolved. Germline V gives CDR1 SNHLY, CDR2 FYNNEI. The CDR3 contains 14 residues. Trimming shortened V by 5 bases and J by 0 bases, and 10 bases separated the two germline ends. The CDR3 nucleotides read TGTGCCAGCAGTCCGGGAGCGACTAACTATGGCTACACCTTC. Translating gives CASSPGATNYGYTF.

The genes are TRBV3-1 (or the pseudogene TRBV3-2) and TRBJ1-1; 7 bases fit TRBD1. This CDR3 contains 13 residues. Trimming at V came to 1 base and at J to 8 bases, leaving 4 bases not matched to a gene. CDR1 is LGHDT, CDR2 YNNKEL, per germline (reference sequence). The CDR3: CASSQADRAEAFF. CDR3 coding DNA: TGTGCCAGCAGCCAAGCCGACAGGGCGGAAGCTTTCTTT.

This clone is a singleton in its sample. The gene calls are TRBV6-5 and TRBJ2-7; D might be TRBD2 (5 bases). Germline V gene data show CDR1 as MNHEY and CDR2 as SVGAGI. The ends were cut back, 5 bases at V and 2 bases at J, with 16 bases in the middle. CDR3 size: 15 residues. CDR3 loop: CASSPRGTVAYEQYV. The CDR3 DNA reads as TGTGCCAGCAGTCCCCGGGGAACCGTTGCCTACGAGCAGTACGTC.

This chain joins TRBV3-1 (or the pseudogene TRBV3-2) and TRBJ2-2, with 7 bases fitting TRBD1. This CDR3 has 13 residues. Germline V gene lookup returns CDR1 LGHDT and CDR2 YNNKEL (reference sequence). The ends lost 2 bases at V and 6 bases at J; junction bases unmatched: 0. The CDR3 sequence: CASSQQGAGELFF. CDR3 in DNA: TGTGCCAGCAGCCAACAGGGGGCCGGGGAGCTGTTTTTT.

The chain is built from TRBV21-1 and TRBJ1-1; no check of the table's D call, TRBD1, against the DNA was made. TRBV21-1 is described as a pseudogene. CDR3 length equals 15 residues. Written as DNA, the CDR3 is TGTGCCAGCAACCTTAGTCGGACAGGGGCCACTGAAGCTTTCTTT. Amino acid sequence: CASNLSRTGATEAFF.

CDR3 residues: CASSIVTPSGFADTQYF. CDR3 nucleotide sequence: TGTGCCAGTAGTATAGTTACTCCTAGCGGGTTTGCAGATACGCAGTATTTT. V gene TRBV19 combines with J gene TRBJ2-3; 8 nucleotides align to TRBD2. V shed 1 base and J 4 bases; nucleotides not matched to a gene: 10. The CDR3 contains 17 residues. Germline V gene lookup returns CDR1 LNHDA and CDR2 SQIVND (reference sequence).

The chain links TRBV6-2 or TRBV6-3 to TRBJ1-1, with 8 bases fitting TRBD1. V dropped 4 bases and J dropped 1; count of bases not matched to a gene: 2. The CDR3 is 14 residues long. Germline CDR1 is MNHEY and CDR2 is SVGEGT. The CDR3 DNA follows: TGTGCCAGCAGTTGGCAGGGGGCGAACACTGAAGCTTTCTTT. This translates into CASSWQGANTEAFF.

In DNA form, the CDR3 reads TGTGCCAGCAGCTTATTTCTGAGGCAGGGGGGAGATACGCAGTATTTT. Protein sequence: CASSLFLRQGGDTQYF. The V and J genes are TRBV7-9 and TRBJ2-3; possible D gene TRBD1, 7 bases. The CDR3 has 16 residues. Germline CDR1 is SEHNR and CDR2 is FQNEAQ (reference sequence). The V end lost 2 bases, the J end lost 5 bases, and 17 bases lay between the germline ends.

In this sample, this clone turned up a few times. This chain connects TRBV7-2 to TRBJ2-7; TRBD1 matches at 8 bases. The CDR3 covers 13 residues. Germline trimming cut 5 bases from V and 6 bases from J; bases unmatched to any gene: 6. Germline V gives CDR1 SGHTA, CDR2 FQGNSA. The CDR3 coding sequence is TGTGCCAGCAGCCTAGGGACAGGTGGCGAGCAGTACTTC. It codes for CASSLGTGGEQYF.